What follows are 32 T cell receptor beta chains derived from one specimen sequenced in a study of early T cells in non-severe SARS-CoV-2 infection. TCRdb reprocessed the 5' RACE reads via MiXCR and lists one record per CDR3 protein. The sample lists under 100,000 distinct CDR3 sequences; around 13% were seen once. Sequencing was done on a sample of whole blood. The source of these receptors is an adult who was a healthcare worker with PCR-confirmed SARS-CoV-2 infection or an uninfected control (not recorded which).

In this sample, this clonotype turned up a few times. The CDR3 loop reads CASSIGDSVVEQYF. The CDR3 DNA follows: TGTGCCAGCAGTATAGGGGACAGTGTGGTCGAGCAGTACTTC. The chain links TRBV28 to TRBJ2-7, with TRBD1 matching over 7 bases. CDR1 MDHEN and CDR2 SYDVKM come from the germline V gene. The trim removed 5 bases at V and 6 bases at J, leaving 10 bases unmatched. The CDR3 totals 14 residues.

Only a few counts were recorded for this clonotype. This chain connects TRBV10-3 to TRBJ1-5, with D unclear. This CDR3 spans 14 amino acids. The germline V gene encodes CDR1 ENHRY and CDR2 SYGVKD. With 1 base removed from V and 1 base from J, the gap between germline ends came to 5 bases. The DNA of the CDR3 is TGTGCCATCAGTGAGTTCGGCAGCAATCAGCCCCAGCATTTT. Amino acid sequence: CAISEFGSNQPQHF.

This clonotype was observed many times. This chain links TRBV20-1 with TRBJ2-5; D is perhaps TRBD1 (5 bases). The CDR3 totals 13 residues. V lost 3 bases and J lost 4, with 12 bases in between. Germline V gives CDR1 DFQATT, CDR2 SNEGSKA (reference sequence). The CDR3 DNA is TGCAGTGCTAGTCGGGCAGGGCCAGAGACCCAGTACTTC. This translates into CSASRAGPETQYF.

This clonotype was recorded a few times. The chain carries TRBV5-4 and TRBJ2-7; 8 nucleotides match TRBD1. V dropped 2 bases and J dropped 5; count of bases not matched to a gene: 9. CDR3 length: 15 residues. Germline values: CDR1 SGHNT, CDR2 YYREEE (reference sequence). CDR3 in amino acids: CASSFWAGGKDEQYF. The CDR3 region has the DNA TGTGCCAGCAGCTTTTGGGCAGGGGGCAAAGACGAGCAGTACTTC.

This clonotype appeared a single time. Its ends do not fully match the called genes, so a read error is possible. CDR3 sequence (DNA): TGTGCTAGCAGCTTAGATAGGAACACCGGGGAGCCGTTTTTT. It specifies CASSLDRNTGEPFF. The rearrangement links TRBV7-7 to TRBJ2-2; tentative D call: TRBD2 (5 bases). The germline CDR1 and CDR2 sequences are SSHAT and FNYEAQ (reference sequence). The CDR3 has 14 amino acids.

As DNA, the CDR3 is TGCGCCAGCAGCTTGATAGGGGTGGATGGGTTCGACTATGGCTACACCTTC. Protein sequence: CASSLIGVDGFDYGYTF. This rearrangement joins TRBV5-1 to TRBJ1-2; maybe TRBD1 (5 bases). Per the germline V gene, CDR1 is SGHRS and CDR2 is YFSETQ. The CDR3 spans 17 residues. V was trimmed by 1 base and J by 3 bases, leaving 19 bases between them.

As to this clonotype: Just one base apart from a much larger clone, this may be a read error. V is TRBV25-1 and J is TRBJ2-1; 8 bases line up with TRBD2. Per the germline V gene, CDR1 is MGHDK and CDR2 is SYGVNS. The CDR3 loop spans 14 amino acids. The CDR3: CASQRGSSYKEQFF. In DNA, the CDR3 is TGTGCCAGCCAGCGGGGGTCCTCCTACAAAGAGCAGTTCTTC. Filled out from reference TRBV25-1 and TRBJ2-1, the complete variable domain reads EADIYQTPRYLVIGTGKKITLECSQTMGHDKMYWYQQDPGMELHLIHYSYGVNSTEKGDLSSESTVSRIRTEHFPLTLESARPSHTSQYLCASQRGSSYKEQFFGPGTRLTVL.

The chain uses TRBV10-2 and TRBJ2-1; a weak D match, TRBD2 (6 bases). CDR3 length equals 14 residues. V was trimmed by 2 bases and J by 4 bases, leaving 9 bases between them. Germline lookup yields CDR1 WSHSY and CDR2 SAAADI. The CDR3 loop reads CASSERLAYNEQFF. DNA for the CDR3: TGCGCCAGCAGTGAGAGGCTAGCGTACAATGAGCAGTTCTTC.

In its sample, this clonotype was seen many times. The chain is built from TRBV3-1 and TRBJ2-5; 7 positions agree with TRBD2. J was trimmed by 5 bases and V by 5 bases; bases with no gene match: 5. Germline lookup yields CDR1 LGHDT and CDR2 YNNKEL (reference sequence). The CDR3 is 13 amino acids. The CDR3 protein is CASSSSGSETQYF. The CDR3 DNA is TGTGCCAGCAGCAGTAGCGGGTCTGAGACCCAGTACTTC.

V gene TRBV18 combines with J gene TRBJ1-4; 10 bases are a match to TRBD1. This CDR3 is 15 amino acids long. The junction had 7 bases not matched to a gene; V was cut back by 5 bases and J by 7 bases. Germline V gives CDR1 KGHSH, CDR2 LQKENI. This CDR3 reads CASSENRDRGEKLFF. As DNA, the CDR3 is TGTGCCAGCTCAGAGAACCGGGACAGGGGTGAAAAACTGTTTTTT.

V and J are TRBV6-1 and TRBJ2-2, with 7 bases fitting TRBD1. The ends lost 5 bases at V and 3 bases at J; junction bases unmatched: 6. Germline-derived CDR1 and CDR2 are MNHNS and SASEGT. The CDR3 totals 15 residues. In DNA, the CDR3 is TGTGCCAGCAGTAAACAGGGGTCGGACACCGGGGAGCTGTTTTTT. Protein sequence: CASSKQGSDTGELFF.

This clonotype showed up many times. The gene calls are TRBV10-2 and TRBJ2-7, with 7 bases lining up with TRBD1. Per germline, CDR1 WSHSY and CDR2 SAAADI. The length of the CDR3 is 16 residues. V lost 8 bases to trimming and J lost 3 bases; unmatched junction nucleotides: 16. The CDR3 DNA follows: TGCGCCAGCCGGGGTCCGACAGGGCAGTCCCTCTACGAGCAGTACTTC. Its protein is CASRGPTGQSLYEQYF.

This clonotype was seen repeatedly, ten times or more. The V call is TRBV29-1, the J call TRBJ2-1; 10 nucleotides line up with TRBD2. Germline V gene lookup returns CDR1 SQVTM and CDR2 ANQGSEA. CDR3 size: 17 residues. V dropped 1 base and J dropped 4; count of bases not matched to a gene: 10. For the CDR3, the DNA is TGCAGCGTTGAAGGTGTAGGTGGACTAGCGGAATACAATGAGCAGTTCTTC. Translating it yields CSVEGVGGLAEYNEQFF.

V is TRBV6-5 and J is TRBJ1-5; no clear D. Germline CDR1 MNHEY, CDR2 SVGAGI. V lost 4 bases, J lost 7 bases, and 14 bases lay in between. The CDR3 consists of 14 residues. For the CDR3, the DNA is TGTGCCAGCAGTTTCAAGGTAGAGGGCCAGCCCCAGCATTTT. Translating it yields CASSFKVEGQPQHF.

Only a few counts were recorded for this clonotype. CDR3 in amino acids: CASSFSADPAGGYTF. DNA of the CDR3: TGCGCCAGCAGCTTCTCGGCAGACCCGGCAGGAGGCTACACCTTC. This rearrangement joins TRBV5-1 to TRBJ1-2; no reliable D call. Trimming shortened V by 2 bases and J by 8 bases, and 19 bases separated the two germline ends. The germline CDR1 and CDR2 sequences are SGHRS and YFSETQ. This CDR3 region has 15 residues.

This clonotype was counted many times. The rearrangement joins TRBV28 to TRBJ1-1, with TRBD1 as a possible D gene (6 bases). V lost 6 bases and J lost 6, with 14 bases in between. The CDR3 runs 13 residues. The V gene's germline CDR1 is MDHEN and CDR2 SYDVKM. The CDR3 DNA reads as TGTGCCAGCAGGACGACAGGCCCCCCTGAAGCTTTCTTT. This encodes CASRTTGPPEAFF.

This clonotype was seen repeatedly, ten times or more. This sequence joins TRBV2 and TRBJ1-2; 7 bases are shared with TRBD1. The CDR3 covers 15 residues. V lost 7 bases and J lost 7; bases outside the gene matches: 15. CDR1 is SNHLY and CDR2 is FYNNEI in the germline V gene. The CDR3 bases are TGTGCCAGCACTATCAGGGGACAGCGCCCTTTTGGCTACACCTTC. Protein product: CASTIRGQRPFGYTF.

Many counts were recorded for this clonotype. The chain combines TRBV2 with TRBJ2-7, with TRBD2 matching over 13 bases. From germline, CDR1 is SNHLY and CDR2 FYNNEI. There are 16 residues in the CDR3. The J segment lost 5 bases and the V segment lost 3 bases, leaving 7 bases of the junction unmatched. DNA for the CDR3: TGTGCCAGCAGTGAGGGGGGACTAGCGGGGTCCAACGAGCAGTACTTC. Residues: CASSEGGLAGSNEQYF.

This clonotype has at least ten counts. CDR3 protein: CASSSANSPLHF. The CDR3 DNA sequence: TGTGCCAGCTCATCCGCCAATTCACCCCTCCACTTT. The chain joins TRBV18 to TRBJ1-6, with D unresolved. The germline CDR1 and CDR2 sequences are KGHSH and LQKENI. The CDR3 is 12 residues long. V was cut by 5 bases and J by 7 bases, with 6 bases left in between.

Turning to this clonotype: One end of the junction fails to match germline, which may point to a read error. The rearrangement links TRBV12-3 or TRBV12-4 to TRBJ2-1; 10 bases line up with TRBD2. CDR3 size: 17 residues. The DNA of the CDR3 is TGTGCCGGCAGTTTTGATAGCGGGGGGCCTACCTACAATGAGCAGTTCTTC. Protein sequence: CAGSFDSGGPTYNEQFF.

This chain joins TRBV6-5 and TRBJ2-3, with TRBD1 identical over 8 bases. The germline CDR1 and CDR2 sequences are MNHEY and SVGAGI. CDR3 length equals 15 residues. Unmatched junction bases numbered 5, after V lost 4 bases and J lost 2 bases. The CDR3 sequence: CASSSTGANTDTQYF. CDR3 DNA sequence: TGTGCCAGCAGTTCGACAGGGGCGAACACAGATACGCAGTATTTT.

In nucleotides, the CDR3 is TGTGCCAGCAGCGGCAGGGGCGGCCCTAGCACAGATACGCAGTATTTT. Protein: CASSGRGGPSTDTQYF. The J gene is TRBJ2-3, the V gene TRBV6-6, with a tentative D call TRBD1 (6 bases). V dropped 6 bases and J dropped 0 bases, with 16 bases sitting between them. The CDR3 contains 16 residues. CDR1 and CDR2 from the germline V gene are MNHNY and SVGAGI (reference sequence).

This clonotype was recorded at least ten times. V usage is TRBV2 and J usage is TRBJ2-1; no clear D. Germline CDR1 reads SNHLY; CDR2 reads FYNNEI. The length of the CDR3 is 12 residues. V was pared by 8 bases and J by 5 bases, with 10 bases between. Here the CDR3 DNA reads TGTGCCAGCTTTGTTGGTGACAATGAGCAGTTCTTC. Translating it yields CASFVGDNEQFF.

This clonotype was detected ten times or more. The chain has TRBV6-2 or TRBV6-3 and TRBJ2-7; tentatively, D is TRBD1 or TRBD2 (6 bases each). V gave up 8 bases and J gave up 5 bases, with 13 bases separating them. The germline gives CDR1 MNHEY, CDR2 SVGEGT. This CDR3 is built from 12 residues. DNA of the CDR3: TGTGCCAGCTACGGGGGCGGGGACGAGCAGTACTTC. Its protein is CASYGGGDEQYF.

The count of this clonotype is one. The chain links TRBV18 to TRBJ1-1, with TRBD1 matching over 10 bases. The CDR3 sequence is 14 residues long. With 3 bases clipped from V and 6 bases from J, the junction kept 4 bases outside the gene matches. Germline V lookup: CDR1 KGHSH, CDR2 LQKENI. CDR3 protein: CASSPGTGAPEAFF. Written as DNA, the CDR3 is TGTGCCAGCTCACCGGGGACAGGGGCCCCTGAAGCTTTCTTT.

V and J are TRBV7-2 and TRBJ2-3; TRBD2 matches at 8 bases. The ends lost 4 bases at V and 4 bases at J; junction bases unmatched: 10. CDR3 length: 16 residues. Germline CDR1 reads SGHTA; CDR2 reads FQGNSA. The CDR3 is CASSSTWTSYADTQYF. DNA for the CDR3: TGTGCCAGCAGCTCGACATGGACTAGCTACGCAGATACGCAGTATTTT.

The rearrangement links TRBV7-2 to TRBJ2-7; 12 nucleotides line up with TRBD2. Germline V CDR1 and CDR2: SGHTA, FQGNSA. V gave up 6 bases and J gave up 7 bases; unmatched junction bases: 10. CDR3 length: 15 residues. The CDR3 DNA is TGTGCCAGCAGTTGGACTAGCGGGGAGTCGAGGGAGCAGTACTTC. It specifies CASSWTSGESREQYF.

In this sample, this clonotype turned up a few times. The chain recombines TRBV7-9 with TRBJ2-7; the match to TRBD2 covers 7 bases. V was clipped by 3 bases and J by 7 bases; unmatched bases: 9. Germline CDR1 SEHNR, CDR2 FQNEAQ (reference sequence). The CDR3 contains 14 residues. CDR3 coding DNA: TGTGCCAGCAGCTTTGCCCCGGCACTAGCGGAGCAGTACTTC. Its translation: CASSFAPALAEQYF. The full variable domain, in which reference TRBV7-9 and TRBJ2-7 provide the parts outside the CDR3, is DTGVSQNPRHKITKRGQNVTFRCDPISEHNRLYWYRQTLGQGPEFLTYFQNEAQLEKSRLLSDRFSAERPKGSFSTLEIQRTEQGDSAMYLCASSFAPALAEQYFGPGTRLTVT.

This chain joins TRBV6-4 and TRBJ2-3; TRBD2 agrees at 8 bases. Per germline, CDR1 MRHNA and CDR2 SNTAGT. V shed 2 bases and J 1 base; nucleotides not matched to a gene: 2. The CDR3 has 15 residues. CDR3 in DNA: TGTGCCAGCAGTGACGGAGCGGGAGGCACAGATACGCAGTATTTT. This encodes CASSDGAGGTDTQYF.

The CDR3 region is CASSLGAGGGEKLFF. The CDR3, as DNA: TGTGCCAGCAGCTTAGGGGCAGGGGGCGGCGAAAAACTGTTTTTT. The chain carries TRBV11-2 and TRBJ1-4; 8 bases align to TRBD1. V dropped 1 base and J dropped 8; count of bases not matched to a gene: 6. The germline V gene has CDR1 SGHAT and CDR2 FQNNGV. The CDR3 has 15 residues. The complete variable domain, with remaining parts taken from reference TRBV11-2 and TRBJ1-4, reads EAGVAQSPRYKIIEKRQSVAFWCNPISGHATLYWYQQILGQGPKLLIQFQNNGVVDDSQLPKDRFSAERLKGVDSTLKIQPAKLEDSAVYLCASSLGAGGGEKLFFGSGTQLSVL.

The J gene is TRBJ1-1, the V gene TRBV27, with no clear D. This CDR3 spans 16 amino acids. V was trimmed by 0 bases and J by 0 bases, leaving 11 bases between them. Germline V gene sequence: CDR1 MNHEY, CDR2 SMNVEV (reference sequence). The CDR3 DNA reads TGTGCCAGCAGTTTATCGATGGCGAACATGAACACTGAAGCTTTCTTT. Translation gives CASSLSMANMNTEAFF.

This clonotype was seen a few times. This chain uses TRBV6-4 with TRBJ2-3; D is perhaps TRBD1 or TRBD2 (7 bases each). CDR1 MRHNA and CDR2 SNTAGT come from the germline V gene. This CDR3 has 14 amino acids. The V end lost 4 bases, the J end lost 1 base, and 9 bases lay between the germline ends. The DNA for the CDR3 is TGTGCCAGCAGTGCAGGGGGGGGCACAGATACGCAGTATTTT. Translating it yields CASSAGGGTDTQYF.